The present entry profiles one TCR beta chain with its context. The antigen is unknown. These data come from a study of T cell repertoires in ileal Crohn's disease. The method was immunoSEQ multiplex PCR; TCRdb's version includes in-frame clones alone and lacks a portion of them. The table shows around 14,000 clones, with 60% to 85% occurring only once. Study conclusions and caveats: Active smokers at surgery had more clonal expansions than non-smokers.

In germline, CDR1 is ENHRY, CDR2 SYGVKD. V was clipped by 6 bases and J by 1 base, with 9 bases between them. CDR3 size: 13 residues. V usage is TRBV10-3 and J usage is TRBJ1-1, with D possibly being TRBD1 (6 bases). The TCR was taken from an adult with Crohn's disease. The sequenced material came from ileal tissue. The DNA for the CDR3 is TGTGCCATCAGGGACAGACCGAACACTGAAGCTTTCTTT. This codes for CAIRDRPNTEAFF.